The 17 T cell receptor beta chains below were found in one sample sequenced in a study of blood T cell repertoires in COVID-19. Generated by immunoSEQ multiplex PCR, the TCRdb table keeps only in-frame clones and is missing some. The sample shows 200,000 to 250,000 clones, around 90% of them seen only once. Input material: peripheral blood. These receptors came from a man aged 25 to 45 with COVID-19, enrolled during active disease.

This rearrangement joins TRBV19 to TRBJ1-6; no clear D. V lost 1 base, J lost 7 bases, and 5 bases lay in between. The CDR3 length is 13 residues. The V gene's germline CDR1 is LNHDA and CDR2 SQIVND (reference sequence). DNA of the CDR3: TGTGCCAGTAGTATAGCAGTAAATTCACCCCTCCACTTT. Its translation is CASSIAVNSPLHF. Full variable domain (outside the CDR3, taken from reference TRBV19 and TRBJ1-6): DGGITQSPKYLFRKEGQNVTLSCEQNLNHDAMYWYRQDPGQGLRLIYYSQIVNDFQKGDIAEGYSVSREKKESFPLTVTSAQKNPTAFYLCASSIAVNSPLHFGNGTRLTVT.

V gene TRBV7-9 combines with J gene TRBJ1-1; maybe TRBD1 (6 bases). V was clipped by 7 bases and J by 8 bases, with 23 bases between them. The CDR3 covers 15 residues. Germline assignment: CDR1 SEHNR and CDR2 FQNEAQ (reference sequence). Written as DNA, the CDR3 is TGTGCCAGCACCCCCCCCAGCGGGGGCCGGGGGGAAGCTTTCTTT. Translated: CASTPPSGGRGEAFF. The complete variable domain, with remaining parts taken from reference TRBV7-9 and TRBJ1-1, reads DTGVSQNPRHKITKRGQNVTFRCDPISEHNRLYWYRQTLGQGPEFLTYFQNEAQLEKSRLLSDRFSAERPKGSFSTLEIQRTEQGDSAMYLCASTPPSGGRGEAFFGQGTRLTVV.

Written as DNA, the CDR3 is TGTGCCAGCAGTGAATCCGGGACACCATATGGCTACACCTTC. Translation gives CASSESGTPYGYTF. The rearrangement joins TRBV25-1 to TRBJ1-2, with D possibly matching TRBD1 (6 bases). This CDR3 spans 14 amino acids. Looked up from germline, CDR1 is MGHDK and CDR2 is SYGVNS. The V and J ends lost 1 base and 5 bases respectively, with 11 bases between them.

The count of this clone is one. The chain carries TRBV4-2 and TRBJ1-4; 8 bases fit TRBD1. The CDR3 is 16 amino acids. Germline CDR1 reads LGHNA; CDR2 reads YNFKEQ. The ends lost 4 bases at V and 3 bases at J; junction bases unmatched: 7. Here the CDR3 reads CASSLQGAAANEKLFF. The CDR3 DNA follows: TGTGCCAGCAGCCTTCAGGGGGCAGCGGCTAATGAAAAACTGTTTTTT.

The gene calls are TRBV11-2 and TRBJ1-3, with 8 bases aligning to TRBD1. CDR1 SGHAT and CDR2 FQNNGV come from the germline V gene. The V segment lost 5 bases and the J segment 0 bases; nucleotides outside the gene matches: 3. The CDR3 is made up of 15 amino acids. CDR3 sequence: CASSRDRISGNTIYF. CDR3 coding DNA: TGTGCCAGCAGCCGGGACAGGATCTCTGGAAACACCATATATTTT.

CDR3 coding DNA: TGTGCCAGCAGCCCGGGTCTTGAAGCTTTCTTT. As protein: CASSPGLEAFF. J is TRBJ1-1 and V is TRBV6-5; D gene uncertain. The CDR3 totals 11 residues. The germline CDR1 and CDR2 sequences are MNHEY and SVGAGI. Trimming shortened V by 6 bases and J by 7 bases, and 9 bases separated the two germline ends.

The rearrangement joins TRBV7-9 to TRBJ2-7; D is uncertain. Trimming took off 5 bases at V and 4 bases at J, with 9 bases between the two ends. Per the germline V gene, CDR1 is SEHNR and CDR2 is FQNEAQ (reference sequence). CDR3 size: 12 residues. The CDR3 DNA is TGTGCCAGCAGCCCTACAGTTTACGAGCAGTACTTC. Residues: CASSPTVYEQYF.

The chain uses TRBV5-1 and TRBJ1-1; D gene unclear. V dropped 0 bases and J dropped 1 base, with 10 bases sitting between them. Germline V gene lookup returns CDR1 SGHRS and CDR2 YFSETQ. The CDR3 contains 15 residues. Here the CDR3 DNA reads TGCGCCAGCAGCTTGGCCTCAGGCCGGAACACTGAAGCTTTCTTT. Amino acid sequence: CASSLASGRNTEAFF. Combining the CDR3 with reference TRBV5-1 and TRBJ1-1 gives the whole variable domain KAGVTQTPRYLIKTRGQQVTLSCSPISGHRSVSWYQQTPGQGLQFLFEYFSETQRNKGNFPGRFSGRQFSNSRSEMNVSTLELGDSALYLCASSLASGRNTEAFFGQGTRLTVV.

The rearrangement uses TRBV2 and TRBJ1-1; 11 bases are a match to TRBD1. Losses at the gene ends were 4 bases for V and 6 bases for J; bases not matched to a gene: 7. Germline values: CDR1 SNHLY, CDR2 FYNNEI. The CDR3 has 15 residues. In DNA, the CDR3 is TGTGCCAGCAGTGCCCTAGGACAGGGGGCGGCTGAAGCTTTCTTT. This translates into CASSALGQGAAEAFF. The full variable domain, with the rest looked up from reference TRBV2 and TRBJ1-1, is EPEVTQTPSHQVTQMGQEVILRCVPISNHLYFYWYRQILGQKVEFLVSFYNNEISEKSEIFDDQFSVERPDGSNFTLKIRSTKLEDSAMYFCASSALGQGAAEAFFGQGTRLTVV.

CDR3 protein: CASREDSSGSFNTEAFF. The CDR3 DNA sequence: TGCGCCAGCAGGGAAGACTCCTCAGGGTCCTTCAACACTGAAGCTTTCTTT. The chain recombines TRBV5-1 with TRBJ1-1, with D perhaps matching TRBD1 (5 bases). CDR3 length: 17 amino acids. Between the trimmed V and J ends, which lost 5 bases and 2 bases, there was a span of 22 bases. CDR1 and CDR2 (germline): SGHRS, YFSETQ.

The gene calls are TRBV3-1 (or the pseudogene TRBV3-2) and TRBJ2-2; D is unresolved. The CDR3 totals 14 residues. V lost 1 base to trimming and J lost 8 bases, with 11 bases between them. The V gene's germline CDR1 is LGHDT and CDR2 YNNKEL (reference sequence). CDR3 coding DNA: TGTGCCAGCAGCCAAGGGCCCTCAGTGGGGGAGCTGTTTTTT. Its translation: CASSQGPSVGELFF.

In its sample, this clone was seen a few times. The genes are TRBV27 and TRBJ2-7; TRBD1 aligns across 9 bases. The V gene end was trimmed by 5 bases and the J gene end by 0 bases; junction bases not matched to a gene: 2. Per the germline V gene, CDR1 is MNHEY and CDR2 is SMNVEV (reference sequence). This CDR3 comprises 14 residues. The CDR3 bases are TGTGCCAGCAGTGACAGGGGGGCCTCCTACGAGCAGTACTTC. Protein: CASSDRGASYEQYF.

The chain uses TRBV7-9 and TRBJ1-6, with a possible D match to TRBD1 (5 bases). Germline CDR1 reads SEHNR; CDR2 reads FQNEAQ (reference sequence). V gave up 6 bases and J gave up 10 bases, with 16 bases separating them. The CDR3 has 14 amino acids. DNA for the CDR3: TGTGCCAGCAGGGATACAGGAGTAGGATCACCCCTCCACTTT. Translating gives CASRDTGVGSPLHF.

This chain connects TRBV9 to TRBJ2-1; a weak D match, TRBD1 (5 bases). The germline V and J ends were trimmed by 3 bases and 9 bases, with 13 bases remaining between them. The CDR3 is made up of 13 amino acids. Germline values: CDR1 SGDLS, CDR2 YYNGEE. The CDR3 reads CASSAQGRGEQFF. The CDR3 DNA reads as TGTGCCAGCAGCGCGCAGGGTCGTGGTGAGCAGTTCTTC.

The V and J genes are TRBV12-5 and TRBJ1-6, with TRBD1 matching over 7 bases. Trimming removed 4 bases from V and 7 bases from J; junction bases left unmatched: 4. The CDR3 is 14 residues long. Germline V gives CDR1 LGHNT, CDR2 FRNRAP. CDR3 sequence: CASGWGTANSPLHF. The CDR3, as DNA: TGTGCTAGTGGTTGGGGGACAGCCAATTCACCCCTCCACTTT.

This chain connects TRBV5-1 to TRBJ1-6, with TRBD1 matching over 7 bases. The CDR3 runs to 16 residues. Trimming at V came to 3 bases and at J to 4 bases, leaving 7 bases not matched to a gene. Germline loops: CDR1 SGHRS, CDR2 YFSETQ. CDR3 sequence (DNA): TGCGCCAGCAGCTACGGACAGGACCTTTATAATTCACCCCTCCACTTT. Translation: CASSYGQDLYNSPLHF.

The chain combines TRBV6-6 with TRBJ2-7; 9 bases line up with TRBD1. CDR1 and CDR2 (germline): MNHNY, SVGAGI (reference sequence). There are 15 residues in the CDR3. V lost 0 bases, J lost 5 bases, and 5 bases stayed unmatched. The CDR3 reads CASSYSGDREHEQYF. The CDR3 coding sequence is TGTGCCAGCAGTTACTCGGGGGACAGGGAACACGAGCAGTACTTC.